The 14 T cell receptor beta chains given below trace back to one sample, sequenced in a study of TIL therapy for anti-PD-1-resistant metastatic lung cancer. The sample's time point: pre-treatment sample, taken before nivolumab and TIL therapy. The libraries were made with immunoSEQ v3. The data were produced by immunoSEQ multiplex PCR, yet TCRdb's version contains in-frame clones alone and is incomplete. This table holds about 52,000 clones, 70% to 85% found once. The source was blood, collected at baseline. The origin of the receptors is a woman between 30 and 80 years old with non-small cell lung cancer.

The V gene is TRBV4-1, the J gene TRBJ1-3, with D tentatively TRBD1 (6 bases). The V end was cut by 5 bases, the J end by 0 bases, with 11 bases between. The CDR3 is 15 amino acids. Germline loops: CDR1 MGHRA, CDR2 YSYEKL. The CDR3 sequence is CASSKADSSGNTIYF. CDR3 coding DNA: TGCGCCAGCAGCAAAGCGGACAGCTCTGGAAACACCATATATTTT.

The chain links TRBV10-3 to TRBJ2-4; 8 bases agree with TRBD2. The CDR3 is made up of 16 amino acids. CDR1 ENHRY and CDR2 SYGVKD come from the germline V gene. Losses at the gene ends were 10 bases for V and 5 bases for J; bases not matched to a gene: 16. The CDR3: CATRGTGGPFENIQYF. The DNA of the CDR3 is TGTGCCACCCGCGGGACGGGAGGGCCTTTCGAAAACATTCAGTACTTC.

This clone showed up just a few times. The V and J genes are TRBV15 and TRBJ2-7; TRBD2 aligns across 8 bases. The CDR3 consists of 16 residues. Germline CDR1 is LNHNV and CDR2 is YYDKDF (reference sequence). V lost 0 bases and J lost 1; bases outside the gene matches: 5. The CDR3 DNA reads TGTGCCACCAGCAGAGAAGGCGGGGGGCGATCCTACGAGCAGTACTTC. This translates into CATSREGGGRSYEQYF.

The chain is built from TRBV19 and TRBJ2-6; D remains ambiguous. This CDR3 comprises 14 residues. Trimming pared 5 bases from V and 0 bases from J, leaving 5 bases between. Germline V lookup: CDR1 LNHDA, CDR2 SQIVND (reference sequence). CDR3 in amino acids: CASSGDSGANVLTF. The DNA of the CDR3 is TGTGCCAGTAGTGGCGACTCTGGGGCCAACGTCCTGACTTTC.

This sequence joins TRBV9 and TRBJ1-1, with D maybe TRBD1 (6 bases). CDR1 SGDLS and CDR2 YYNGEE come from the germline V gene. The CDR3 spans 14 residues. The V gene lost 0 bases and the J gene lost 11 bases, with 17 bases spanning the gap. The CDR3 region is CASSVVAGGGLAFF. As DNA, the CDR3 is TGTGCCAGCAGCGTAGTTGCTGGGGGCGGTTTGGCTTTCTTT.

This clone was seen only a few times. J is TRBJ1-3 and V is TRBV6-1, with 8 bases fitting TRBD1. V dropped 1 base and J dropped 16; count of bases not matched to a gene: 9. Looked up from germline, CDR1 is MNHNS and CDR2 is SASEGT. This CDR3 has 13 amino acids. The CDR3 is CASSEELWNRGYF. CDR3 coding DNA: TGTGCCAGCAGTGAAGAGTTGTGGAACAGGGGGTATTTT.

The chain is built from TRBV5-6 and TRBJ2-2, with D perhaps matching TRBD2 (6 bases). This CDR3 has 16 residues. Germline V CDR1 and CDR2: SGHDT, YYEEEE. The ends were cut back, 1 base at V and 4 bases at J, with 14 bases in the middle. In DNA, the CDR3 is TGTGCCAGCAGCTTGCGGGACTGGTGGCGCACCGGGGAGCTGTTTTTT. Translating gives CASSLRDWWRTGELFF. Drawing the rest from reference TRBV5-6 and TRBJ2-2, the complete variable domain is DAGVTQSPTHLIKTRGQQVTLRCSPKSGHDTVSWYQQALGQGPQFIFQYYEEEERQRGNFPDRFSGHQFPNYSSELNVNALLLGDSALYLCASSLRDWWRTGELFFGEGSRLTVL.

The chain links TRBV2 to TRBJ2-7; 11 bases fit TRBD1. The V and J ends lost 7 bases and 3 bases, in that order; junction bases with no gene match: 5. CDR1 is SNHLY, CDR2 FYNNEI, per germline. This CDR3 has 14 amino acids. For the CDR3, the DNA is TGTGCCAGCAAGCCCGGGACAGGGGGCTACGAGCAGTACTTC. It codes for CASKPGTGGYEQYF.

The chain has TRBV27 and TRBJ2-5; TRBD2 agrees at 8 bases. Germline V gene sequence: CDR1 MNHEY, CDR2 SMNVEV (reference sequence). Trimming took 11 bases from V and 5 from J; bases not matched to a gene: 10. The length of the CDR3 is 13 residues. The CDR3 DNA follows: TGTGCCCAAGGCGGGGGGAGCGGTGAGACCCAGTACTTC. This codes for CAQGGGSGETQYF.

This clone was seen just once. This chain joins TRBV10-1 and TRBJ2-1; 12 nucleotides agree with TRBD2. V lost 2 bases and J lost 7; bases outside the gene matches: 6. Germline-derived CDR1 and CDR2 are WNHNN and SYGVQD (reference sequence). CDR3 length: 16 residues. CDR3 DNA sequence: TGCGCCAGCAGTGAGAGACTAGCGGGAGCCGGGAATGAGCAGTTCTTC. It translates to CASSERLAGAGNEQFF.

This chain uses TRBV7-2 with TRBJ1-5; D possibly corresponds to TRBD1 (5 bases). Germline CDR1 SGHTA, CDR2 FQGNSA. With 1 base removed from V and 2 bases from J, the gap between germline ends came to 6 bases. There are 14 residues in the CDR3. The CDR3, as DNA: TGTGCCAGCAGCTTAGGAGGGGGCAATCAGCCCCAGCATTTT. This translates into CASSLGGGNQPQHF. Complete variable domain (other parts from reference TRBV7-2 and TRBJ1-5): GAGVSQSPSNKVTEKGKDVELRCDPISGHTALYWYRQSLGQGLEFLIYFQGNSAPDKSGLPSDRFSAERTGGSVSTLTIQRTQQEDSAVYLCASSLGGGNQPQHFGDGTRLSIL.

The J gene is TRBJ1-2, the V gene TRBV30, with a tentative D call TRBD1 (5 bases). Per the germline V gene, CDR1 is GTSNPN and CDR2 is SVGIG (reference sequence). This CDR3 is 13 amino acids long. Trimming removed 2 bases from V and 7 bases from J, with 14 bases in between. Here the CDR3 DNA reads TGTGCCTGGAGTTCGTCAGGGTTCGGTGGCTACACCTTC. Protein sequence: CAWSSSGFGGYTF.

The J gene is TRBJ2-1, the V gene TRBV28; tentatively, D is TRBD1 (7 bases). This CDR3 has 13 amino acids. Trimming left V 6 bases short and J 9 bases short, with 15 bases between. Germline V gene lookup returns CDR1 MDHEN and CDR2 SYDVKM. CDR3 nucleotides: TGTGCCAGCAGAACCATCCAGGGGGGTGAGCAGTTCTTC. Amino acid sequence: CASRTIQGGEQFF.

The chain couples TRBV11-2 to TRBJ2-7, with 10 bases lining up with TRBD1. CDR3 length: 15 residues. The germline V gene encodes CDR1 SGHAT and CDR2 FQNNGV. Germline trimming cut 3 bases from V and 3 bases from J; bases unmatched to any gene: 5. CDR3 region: CASSFSGTGDYEQYF. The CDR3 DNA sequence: TGTGCCAGCAGCTTTTCTGGGACAGGGGACTACGAGCAGTACTTC. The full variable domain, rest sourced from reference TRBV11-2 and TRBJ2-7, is EAGVAQSPRYKIIEKRQSVAFWCNPISGHATLYWYQQILGQGPKLLIQFQNNGVVDDSQLPKDRFSAERLKGVDSTLKIQPAKLEDSAVYLCASSFSGTGDYEQYFGPGTRLTVT.